These 15 T cell receptor beta chains were sequenced from one sample in a study of CD8 T cells in Susac syndrome. RNA totalling roughly 0.5 to 1 ug underwent reverse transcription with random hexamers. MiXCR, applied by TCRdb to the immunoSEQ multiplex PCR reads, yields one record per CDR3 protein. The sample lists about 250,000 distinct CDR3 sequences, approximately 92% occurring once. Material: CD4+ T cells from PBMCs. The receptors here all came from a human donor with multiple sclerosis.

This chain links TRBV7-2 with TRBJ2-7, with TRBD1 identical over 7 bases. The germline CDR1 and CDR2 sequences are SGHTA and FQGNSA. With 4 bases clipped from V and 0 bases from J, the junction kept 3 bases outside the gene matches. The CDR3 loop spans 14 amino acids. The CDR3 coding sequence is TGTGCCAGCAGCTCGGGACAGCTCTCCTACGAGCAGTACTTC. Protein sequence: CASSSGQLSYEQYF.

This chain links TRBV5-1 with TRBJ2-2, with a tentative D call TRBD1 (7 bases). This CDR3 has 20 amino acids. The germline V gene encodes CDR1 SGHRS and CDR2 YFSETQ. The V and J ends lost 1 base and 4 bases respectively, with 26 bases between them. The CDR3 loop is CASSLMNRGLRISITGELFF. The DNA of the CDR3 is TGCGCCAGCAGCTTGATGAACAGGGGACTCCGCATATCAATCACCGGGGAGCTGTTTTTT.

The rearrangement links TRBV4-1 to TRBJ1-2, with TRBD1 identical over 7 bases. The V gene end was trimmed by 5 bases and the J gene end by 2 bases; junction bases not matched to a gene: 8. This CDR3 has 15 amino acids. Germline loops: CDR1 MGHRA, CDR2 YSYEKL. The CDR3 reads CASSVTGTENYGYTF. CDR3 sequence (DNA): TGCGCCAGCAGCGTCACCGGGACAGAAAACTATGGCTACACCTTC.

The chain couples TRBV29-1 to TRBJ1-1; 8 nucleotides agree with TRBD1. Germline CDR1 SQVTM, CDR2 ANQGSEA. The CDR3 has 13 residues. Trimming cost V 7 bases and J 8 bases; bases outside gene matches: 12. The CDR3 protein is CSGGQGRYVEAFF. DNA of the CDR3: TGCAGCGGCGGACAGGGTCGTTATGTGGAAGCTTTCTTT.

V usage is TRBV29-1 and J usage is TRBJ2-5; D might be TRBD2 (7 bases). The V gene lost 2 bases and the J gene lost 4 bases, with 11 bases spanning the gap. CDR3 length equals 13 residues. Germline V lookup: CDR1 SQVTM, CDR2 ANQGSEA. As DNA, the CDR3 is TGCAGCGTTGAACGGGGGGCCGGAGAGACCCAGTACTTC. It specifies CSVERGAGETQYF. Full variable domain (missing parts from reference TRBV29-1 and TRBJ2-5): SAVISQKPSRDICQRGTSLTIQCQVDSQVTMMFWYRQQPGQSLTLIATANQGSEATYESGFVIDKFPISRPNLTFSTLTVSNMSPEDSSIYLCSVERGAGETQYFGPGTRLLVL.

The rearrangement links TRBV18 to TRBJ2-7, with D perhaps matching TRBD1 (5 bases). V gave up 8 bases and J gave up 0 bases, with 11 bases separating them. The CDR3 has 13 residues. CDR1 is KGHSH, CDR2 LQKENI, per germline. This CDR3 reads CASRQGVSYEQYV. The CDR3 DNA sequence: TGTGCCAGCCGCCAAGGGGTCTCCTACGAGCAGTACGTC.

Only one count was recorded for this clonotype. The CDR3: CASSLSSGGEQYF. CDR3 nucleotides: TGTGCCAGCAGCTTATCTAGCGGGGGAGAGCAGTACTTC. This chain joins TRBV7-6 and TRBJ2-7; TRBD2 aligns across 10 bases. The CDR3 consists of 13 residues. Trimming cost V 2 bases and J 7 bases; bases outside gene matches: 2. Germline V CDR1 and CDR2: SGHVS, FNYEAQ.

The chain joins TRBV3-1 to TRBJ2-1; TRBD2 matches 16 bases. Germline loops: CDR1 LGHDT, CDR2 YNNKEL (reference sequence). V shed 4 bases and J 1 base; nucleotides not matched to a gene: 1. This CDR3 is built from 17 residues. The CDR3 sequence: CASSRGLAGGSYNEQFF. As DNA, the CDR3 is TGTGCCAGCAGCCGGGGACTAGCGGGGGGGTCCTACAATGAGCAGTTCTTC.

The rearrangement joins TRBV4-1 to TRBJ2-4, with D perhaps assigned TRBD1 or TRBD2 (5 bases each). Per the germline V gene, CDR1 is MGHRA and CDR2 is YSYEKL. V was cut by 2 bases and J by 3 bases, with 11 bases left in between. This CDR3 has 15 residues. CDR3 DNA: TGCGCCAGCAGCCAACCGGAGAGGGGCAAAAACATTCAGTACTTC. Amino acids: CASSQPERGKNIQYF.

The rearrangement joins TRBV18 to TRBJ2-1, with D possibly called TRBD1 or TRBD2 (5 bases each). Germline CDR1 reads KGHSH; CDR2 reads LQKENI. V lost 2 bases to trimming and J lost 2 bases, with 13 bases between them. CDR3 size: 16 residues. The CDR3 sequence is CASSPAGTVPYNEQFF. CDR3 sequence (DNA): TGTGCCAGCTCACCAGCAGGGACCGTCCCCTACAATGAGCAGTTCTTC.

V usage is TRBV20-1 and J usage is TRBJ1-1; 8 nucleotides match TRBD1. CDR1 DFQATT and CDR2 SNEGSKA come from the germline V gene (reference sequence). This CDR3 region has 14 residues. The V and J ends lost 5 bases and 2 bases, in that order; junction bases with no gene match: 7. The CDR3 loop is CSASRTGLNTEAFF. The CDR3 region has the DNA TGCAGTGCTTCTCGGACAGGGCTAAACACTGAAGCTTTCTTT.

The chain links TRBV3-1 to TRBJ1-1; D call uncertain. Trimming removed 4 bases from V and 0 bases from J, with 15 bases in between. Per germline, CDR1 LGHDT and CDR2 YNNKEL (reference sequence). The CDR3 loop spans 16 amino acids. The CDR3 bases are TGTGCCAGCAGCCGAGACCTCAGAGACATGAACACTGAAGCTTTCTTT. Amino acid sequence: CASSRDLRDMNTEAFF.

V gene TRBV10-3 combines with J gene TRBJ2-5, with D possibly TRBD2 on 5 matching bases. This CDR3 region has 11 residues. V was trimmed by 6 bases and J by 3 bases, leaving 5 bases between them. Germline V lookup: CDR1 ENHRY, CDR2 SYGVKD. Here the CDR3 reads CAIRGEETQYF. Here the CDR3 DNA reads TGTGCCATCAGGGGAGAAGAGACCCAGTACTTC.

The V call is TRBV20-1, the J call TRBJ2-1, with 8 bases matching TRBD1. The CDR3 is made up of 13 amino acids. CDR1 and CDR2 (germline): DFQATT, SNEGSKA (reference sequence). V was clipped by 0 bases and J by 12 bases; unmatched bases: 7. The DNA of the CDR3 is TGCAGTGCTAGAGATCGGGACAGGATGCGGCAGTTCTTC. Its protein product is CSARDRDRMRQFF.

The CDR3 region is CASSLRPRNSGNTIYF. CDR3 coding DNA: TGCGCCAGCAGCTTGAGGCCCAGGAACTCTGGAAACACCATATATTTT. This chain links TRBV5-1 with TRBJ1-3; no definite D call. This CDR3 has 16 amino acids. Trimming pared 1 base from V and 0 bases from J, leaving 11 bases between. Germline lookup yields CDR1 SGHRS and CDR2 YFSETQ.